This T cell receptor beta chain was sequenced during a study of cytomegalovirus exposure and HLA in healthy donors. Findings of the study overall: Some TCR beta chains (approximately 180 of them) were listed as cytomegalovirus-associated. Using the classifier, cytomegalovirus status was reportedly diagnosed with high specificity and sensitivity. According to a subsequent analysis, TCR clusters from the first cohort were inclined to appear together in the 100 to 150 validation repertoires.

Method: immunoSEQ multiplex PCR; TCRdb's copy keeps in-frame clones and lacks some. The table records 130,000 or so clones, 80% to 90% of them present only once. Germline V gene sequence: CDR1 MNHEY, CDR2 SMNVEV (reference sequence). CDR3 length: 14 residues. V shed 2 bases and J shed 2 bases, with 9 bases lying between them. Points on this clone: What it binds is unknown.

The material sequenced was PBMCs. The V call is TRBV27, the J call TRBJ1-2, with a weak D call TRBD1 (6 bases). The sequence came from a woman aged 18-35 years in good health and CMV-seropositive. The CDR3 spells CASSLGGGNYGYTF. Written as DNA, the CDR3 is TGTGCCAGCAGTTTAGGGGGCGGCAACTATGGCTACACCTTC.